This TCR beta chain was found in a study of blood T cell repertoires in COVID-19. Study details: Whether acute or convalescent, the COVID-19 samples came from the United States, Italy and Spain. From T cells, B-cell-depleted T cells, or PBMCs came the material, which was cDNA or gDNA.

This clone has just a few counts. Using immunoSEQ multiplex PCR, the repertoire was profiled, and TCRdb retains in-frame clones only, with some absent. The data contain approximately 100,000 clones, 81% of them singletons. This CDR3 region has 15 residues. The V gene lost 4 bases and the J gene lost 0 bases, with 9 bases spanning the gap. Germline CDR1 LNHDA, CDR2 SQIVND (reference sequence). The TCR comes from a man between 60 and 75 years old with acute or convalescent COVID-19. Sequenced: peripheral blood. The V call is TRBV19, the J call TRBJ2-2; D is perhaps TRBD1 (6 bases). The CDR3 region is CASSKTGSNTGELFF. DNA for the CDR3: TGTGCCAGTAGTAAGACAGGATCGAACACCGGGGAGCTGTTTTTT.